The entry below gives a single T cell receptor (beta chain) sequence along with its context. The antigen it binds to is not known. Per-base qualities were not stored, and no clone one base away is much larger. The data are from a study of cytomegalovirus exposure and HLA in healthy donors (TCRdb year 2017). With regard to the full study: According to an earlier analysis of 550 to 750 of the donors, some 180 million T cells yielded some 110 million unique TCR beta sequences and about 300 Gb of sequence data. An early release covering approximately 600 HLA-typed donors comprised approximately 290 gigabases of sequencing data and around 86 million unique TCR sequences. Of the roughly 400 genotyped donors, 65% to 90% fell in the genetic ancestry cluster associated with self-reported Caucasian donors. The aim of the study was to test whether cataloging public T cell receptors could identify signatures of past pathogen exposure. Using immunosequencing, the study profiled T cell repertoires from about 650 subjects and related those repertoires to cytomegalovirus serostatus. Along with the approximately 700-subject first cohort, a separate validation cohort of 120 different subjects was used. The study combined high-throughput TCR immunosequencing, statistical association of individual TCRs with disease status, and machine learning to predict cytomegalovirus infection status. To study patterns of TCR occurrence, a later analysis re-analyzed previously published TCR beta repertoires from 500 to 850 donors and added high-resolution HLA genotyping. The later analysis used no new phenotypic data to find candidate immune exposures, relying instead on TCR beta sequences and their occurrence across donors. To decide whether each TCR beta V gene segment behaved as functional or pseudogenic, an earlier analysis of some 540 of the donors relied on high-throughput TCR beta sequencing. Donor age, sex, ethnicity and CMV serostatus were compiled alongside the repertoire data. Genome-wide SNP genotypes for about 65% of the 666 donors were used in a later genetic analysis, which treated that subset as a discovery cohort. Every discovery cohort repertoire had been produced on one sequencing platform. Both class I and class II loci were covered by HLA typing, at four-digit resolution. Typing coverage varied by locus: roughly 629-630 donors for A, B, C, DRB1 and DQB1; roughly 510 for DQA1; approximately 570 for DPA1; 400 to 480 for DPB1. Roughly 5 DR-DQ haplotypes were treated as single units for association and clustering because of strong linkage in the cohort. Among about 400 genotyped donors of the cohort, an average of approximately 240,000 unique TCR beta nucleotide sequences was sequenced per donor, of which roughly 17% were non-productive.

The cohort comprised fewer than 700 healthy bone marrow donors. At the time of sampling, every cohort member was nominally healthy, though immune exposures that went unrecorded were likely present. The donor was CMV seronegative and belonged to the group of more than 300 seronegative cohort members. A peripheral blood sample was collected from each donor, and TCR beta sequencing was performed on peripheral blood mononuclear cells. The Qiagen DNeasy Blood Extraction Kit was used to extract genomic DNA from the blood cell samples. From its cysteine to its phenylalanine, the CDR3 spans 16 amino acids. Only CDR3 DNA remains: 48 bases, in frame from the first base. Based on the germline V gene (reference sequence), the CDR1 and CDR2 sequences are MNHEY and SMNVEV. Cut back by 1 base and 2 bases, the V and J ends lie 15 bases apart. On the study overall, not on this receptor specifically: According to the authors, the approach could potentially be generalized to other disease states and immunological phenotypes. At a false discovery rate of 0.05, a later analysis linked roughly 17,000 TCR beta sequences to specific HLA alleles. A cluster of highly shared sequence variants was judged likely to represent a technical artifact of the sequencing pipeline. Because counts were too low, roughly 18 rarely observed V segments, including chromosome 9 orphons, were left out of the earlier analysis of approximately 500 of the donors. Most TCR sequences were observed very rarely across donors, whereas some public TCRs were present in many individuals. In an earlier analysis of over 550 of the donors, most TCR beta V segments were observed in productive rearrangements about 87% or about 30% of the time, broadly matching IMGT annotations. This cohort had only TCR beta chains sequenced, and the lack of alpha or paired-chain data limited which features could be detected. For the cohort, immune exposure information was limited to CMV serostatus. A later analysis found that HLA-associated TCR beta chains were more clonally expanded and had lower generation probabilities than equally common non-associated chains. A further reported finding was that TCR beta sequences accurately predicted the HLA-A and HLA-B alleles for most subjects in the first cohort. Linkage disequilibrium might explain the correlated functional status among segregating V segments, but an unknown experimental factor could not be ruled out. According to a later analysis, most CMV-associated TCR beta chains appeared to be HLA-restricted, and the HLA associations seemed to be driven largely by CMV exposure. A later analysis reported that several top co-occurrence clusters appeared linked to parvovirus B19, influenza, CMV and Epstein-Barr virus. In the study, roughly 160 TCR beta chains were listed as associated with cytomegalovirus. A later genetic analysis associated a missense DCLRE1C variant with V-gene and J-gene trimming of TCR beta chains, and an independent cohort replicated the association. HLA typing was unavailable for some donors at each locus, so association tests used only the typed subset. In both the original and validation cohorts, the classifier was reported to diagnose cytomegalovirus status with high specificity and sensitivity. A few of the identified cytomegalovirus-associated TCR beta chains were confirmed in vitro to be specific for cytomegalovirus antigens. In a later analysis, the rate of TCR association differed among HLA loci, with DRB1 alleles having the most associated TCRs and HLA-C alleles having the fewest. Because the 87-base-pair reads could not distinguish some IMGT-functional V segments, including TRBV6-2 and TRBV6-3, those segments were excluded. Roughly uniform sequencing depth across donors was assumed in presence/absence analyses, although this assumption may not hold. A later genetic analysis reported fewer N-insertions in productive TCRs among donors in an Asian-associated ancestry cluster than the roughly 690-donor mean. When HLA alleles, especially DR and DQ, strongly co-occurred, TCR associations were difficult to assign to individual alleles.

Library method: the immunoSEQ multiplex PCR assay. For the multiplex PCR, a mixture combining 60 forward primers for TCR Vbeta segments and 13 reverse primers for TCR Jbeta segments was used. A multiplex PCR assay on genomic DNA amplified the CDR3 region of rearranged TCR beta genes. Amplified TCR beta libraries were sequenced as 87-base-pair reads on the Illumina HiSeq System. The original methods were these. Across the 500 to 700 repertoires, a later analysis counted 60 million to 90 million unique TCR beta chains, roughly 11 million of which were shared by at least two donors. To remove PCR and sequencing errors, raw reads were error-corrected and collapsed into unique sequences using a nearest-neighbor algorithm that merged closely related sequences. To assign V, D and J gene segments, CDR3 sequences were aligned to IMGT reference sequences. Each retained sequence needed at least a six-nucleotide match to both a V gene segment and a J gene segment. A rearrangement counted as productive if the CDR3 had no stop codons and remained in frame with V and J, and every other rearrangement counted as non-productive. CDR3 was defined by IMGT convention, running from the second conserved V-encoded cysteine to the conserved J-encoded phenylalanine. In an earlier analysis of more than 550 of the donors, sequences lacking an unambiguous match to a single V gene segment were excluded. An earlier analysis of just under 600 of the donors called V segments functional above 56.7% productive rearrangements and segregating when the between-donor standard deviation exceeded 5%. A statistical classification framework was developed to diagnose cytomegalovirus status using the catalog of TCR beta chain sequences. In a later analysis, V and J genes were assigned by comparing TCR nucleotide sequences against IMGT/GENE-DB human TR gene sequences. The TCRdist pipeline was used in a later analysis to assign CDR3 sequences and most-parsimonious VDJ recombination scenarios. In a later analysis, each TCR beta chain was defined by its CDR3 amino acid sequence together with its V-gene family, and reads lacking a unique V-gene family were excluded. In a later analysis, 500 to 650 highly shared, low-generation-probability nucleotide sequences were removed to address suspected cross-contamination and a sequencing artifact. For each public chain, a later analysis derived a clonal expansion index from normalized ranks of inferred template counts within each repertoire. In a later analysis, generation probabilities were computed using a VDJ recombination model fitted to out-of-frame rearrangements, and the results were checked against IGoR. In a later analysis, hypergeometric tests were used to score TCR-TCR, TCR-HLA and TCR-CMV co-occurrence, with a repertoire-size bias correction applied to TCR pairs. False discovery rates were estimated in a later analysis by permuting HLA or CMV assignments 20 times. In a later analysis, co-occurring TCRs were grouped with DBSCAN, and TCRdist sequence similarity was added when clustering was performed within HLA-allele-positive subsets. For co-occurrence clustering, repertoires with fewer than 30,000 or more than 120,000 public chains were excluded, along with about five repertoires with anomalous nucleotide sharing. TCRdb provides this immuneACCESS table in a form limited to in-frame rearrangements. Some clones are lacking; in checked studies, under half of them reflect an unresolved V gene, and why the rest are absent is not known. V, J and clone size are those of that table, while D and trimming were read from the DNA. The sample includes about 120,000 clones, with 80% to 85% observed a single time. The top ten constitute about 2% of the sample.

Sequencing was done on a sample of PBMCs. The V and J genes are TRBV27 and TRBJ2-7, with TRBD2 perhaps the D gene, on 6 matching bases. This receptor was identified in a man under 40 in good health and CMV-seronegative. The DNA sequence is given as TGTGCCAGCAGTTTATTATCGGGGGTAATCGCCTACGAGCAGTACTTC. This codes for CASSLLSGVIAYEQYF.